The entry below gives a single T cell receptor beta chain sequence along with its context. The data are from a study of Ad26.COV2.S vaccination and SARS-CoV-2 variants. TCRdb's copy holds only in-frame clones and misses some; the assay was immunoSEQ multiplex PCR. The sample contains hundreds of thousands of clones, about nine tenths of which appear only once. Sample treatment: some 20 received Ad26.COV2.S at low or high dose, single or two shots; about 5 received placebo; per-sample allocation not given. On day 63 after the first injection, vaccine and placebo recipients gave samples. An adult donor aged 18-55 years was enrolled in Boston. Germline V gene lookup returns CDR1 SQVTM and CDR2 ANQGSEA. The CDR3 spans 14 residues. V lost 7 bases, J lost 3 bases, and 9 bases stayed unmatched.

The V gene is TRBV29-1, the J gene TRBJ2-5; 9 bases match TRBD1. The sequence was collected from a person aged 18-65 years who received the Ad26.COV2.S COVID-19 vaccine or a placebo. The sequences come from peripheral blood, collected in a trial of Ad26.COV2.S vaccine versus placebo. This CDR3 reads CSGRTGTGKETQYF. The CDR3 DNA reads TGCAGCGGGAGAACCGGGACAGGGAAAGAGACCCAGTACTTC.